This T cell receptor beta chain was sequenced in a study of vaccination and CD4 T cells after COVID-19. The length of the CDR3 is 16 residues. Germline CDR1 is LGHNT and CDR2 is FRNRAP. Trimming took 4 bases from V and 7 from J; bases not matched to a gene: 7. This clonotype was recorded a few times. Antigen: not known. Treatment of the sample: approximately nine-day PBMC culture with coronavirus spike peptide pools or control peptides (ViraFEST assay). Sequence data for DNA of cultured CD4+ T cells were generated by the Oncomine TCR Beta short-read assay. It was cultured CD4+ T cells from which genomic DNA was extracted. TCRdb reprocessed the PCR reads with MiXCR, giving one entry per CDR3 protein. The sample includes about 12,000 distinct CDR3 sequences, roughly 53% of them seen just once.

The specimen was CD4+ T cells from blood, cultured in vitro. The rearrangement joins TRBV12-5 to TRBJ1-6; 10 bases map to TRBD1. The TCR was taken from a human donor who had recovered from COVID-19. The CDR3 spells CASGSGGTGVNSPLHF. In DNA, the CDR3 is TGTGCTAGTGGTTCTGGAGGGACAGGGGTCAATTCACCCCTCCACTTT.